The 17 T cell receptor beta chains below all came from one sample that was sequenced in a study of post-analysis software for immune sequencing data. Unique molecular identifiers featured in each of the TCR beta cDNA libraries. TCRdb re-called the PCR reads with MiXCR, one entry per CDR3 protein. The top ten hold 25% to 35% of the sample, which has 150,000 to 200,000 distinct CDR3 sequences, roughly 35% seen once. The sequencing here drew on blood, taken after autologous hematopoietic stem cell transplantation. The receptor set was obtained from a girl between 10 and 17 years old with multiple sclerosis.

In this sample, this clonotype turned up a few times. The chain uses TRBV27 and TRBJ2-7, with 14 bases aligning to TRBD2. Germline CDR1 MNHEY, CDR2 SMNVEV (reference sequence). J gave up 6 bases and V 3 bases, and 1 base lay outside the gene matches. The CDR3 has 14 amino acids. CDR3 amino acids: CASSLGLAGVEQYF. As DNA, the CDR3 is TGTGCCAGCAGTTTGGGACTAGCGGGAGTCGAGCAGTACTTC.

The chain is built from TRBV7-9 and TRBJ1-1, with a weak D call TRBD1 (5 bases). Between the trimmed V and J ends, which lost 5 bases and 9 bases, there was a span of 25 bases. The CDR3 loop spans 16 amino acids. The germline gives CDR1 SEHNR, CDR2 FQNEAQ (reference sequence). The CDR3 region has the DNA TGTGCCAGCAGCCATCTTTCCAACAGGAAAGGAGCCAAAGCTTTCTTT. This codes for CASSHLSNRKGAKAFF.

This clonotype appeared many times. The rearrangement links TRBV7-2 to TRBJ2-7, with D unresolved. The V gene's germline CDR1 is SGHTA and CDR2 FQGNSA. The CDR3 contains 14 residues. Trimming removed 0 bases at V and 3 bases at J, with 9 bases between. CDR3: CASSLATEYYEQYF. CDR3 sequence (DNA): TGTGCCAGCAGCTTAGCAACAGAATACTACGAGCAGTACTTC.

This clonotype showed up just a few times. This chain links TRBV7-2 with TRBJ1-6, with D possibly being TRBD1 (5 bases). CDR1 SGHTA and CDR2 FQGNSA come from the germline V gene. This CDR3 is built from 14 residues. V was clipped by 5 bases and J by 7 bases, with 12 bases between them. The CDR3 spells CASSGRDVNSPLHF. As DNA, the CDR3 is TGTGCCAGCAGCGGCCGGGACGTAAATTCACCCCTCCACTTT.

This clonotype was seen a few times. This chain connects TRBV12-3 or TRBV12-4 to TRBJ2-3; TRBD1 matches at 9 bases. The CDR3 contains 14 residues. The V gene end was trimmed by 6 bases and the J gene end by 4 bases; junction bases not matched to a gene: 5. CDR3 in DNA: TGTGCCAGCAGCGGGACAGGGTTCCCAGATACGCAGTATTTT. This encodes CASSGTGFPDTQYF.

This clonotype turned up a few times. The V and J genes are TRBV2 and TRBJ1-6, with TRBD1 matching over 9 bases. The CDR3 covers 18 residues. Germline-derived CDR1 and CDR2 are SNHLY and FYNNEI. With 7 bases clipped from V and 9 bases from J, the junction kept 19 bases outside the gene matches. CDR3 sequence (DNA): TGTGCCAGCAATCCGCCGGGACAGGGATTTATCCTCGGTTCACCCCTCCACTTT. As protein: CASNPPGQGFILGSPLHF.

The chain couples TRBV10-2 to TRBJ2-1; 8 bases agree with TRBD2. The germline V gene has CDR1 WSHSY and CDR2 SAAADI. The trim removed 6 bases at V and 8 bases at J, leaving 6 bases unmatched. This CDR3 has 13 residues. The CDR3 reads CASRGAGEDEQFF. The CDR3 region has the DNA TGCGCCAGCAGGGGAGCGGGAGAAGATGAGCAGTTCTTC.

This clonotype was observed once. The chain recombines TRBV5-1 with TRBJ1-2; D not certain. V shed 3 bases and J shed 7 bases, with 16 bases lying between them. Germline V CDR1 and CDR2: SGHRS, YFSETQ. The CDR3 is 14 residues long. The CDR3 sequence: CASSSPTRPGGYTF. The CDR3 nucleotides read TGCGCCAGCAGCTCCCCTACACGGCCCGGTGGCTACACCTTC.

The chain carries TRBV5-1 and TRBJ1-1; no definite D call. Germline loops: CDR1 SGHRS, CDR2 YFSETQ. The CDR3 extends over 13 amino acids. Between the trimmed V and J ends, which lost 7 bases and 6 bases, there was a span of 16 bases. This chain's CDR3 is CASFDSPAAEAFF. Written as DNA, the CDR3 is TGCGCCAGCTTTGACTCACCAGCGGCTGAAGCTTTCTTT.

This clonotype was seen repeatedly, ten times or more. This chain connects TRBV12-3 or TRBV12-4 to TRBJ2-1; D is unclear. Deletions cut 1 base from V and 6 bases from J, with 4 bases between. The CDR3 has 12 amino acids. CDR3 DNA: TGTGCCAGCAGTTTAGGCCTCAATGAGCAGTTCTTC. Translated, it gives CASSLGLNEQFF.

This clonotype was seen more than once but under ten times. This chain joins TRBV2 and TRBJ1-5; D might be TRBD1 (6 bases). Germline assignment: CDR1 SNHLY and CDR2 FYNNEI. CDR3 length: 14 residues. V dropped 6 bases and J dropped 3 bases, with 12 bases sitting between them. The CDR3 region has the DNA TGTGCCAGCAGGGAGGGGGTGGTCAATCAGCCCCAGCATTTT. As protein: CASREGVVNQPQHF. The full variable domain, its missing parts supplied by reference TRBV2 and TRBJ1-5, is EPEVTQTPSHQVTQMGQEVILRCVPISNHLYFYWYRQILGQKVEFLVSFYNNEISEKSEIFDDQFSVERPDGSNFTLKIRSTKLEDSAMYFCASREGVVNQPQHFGDGTRLSIL.

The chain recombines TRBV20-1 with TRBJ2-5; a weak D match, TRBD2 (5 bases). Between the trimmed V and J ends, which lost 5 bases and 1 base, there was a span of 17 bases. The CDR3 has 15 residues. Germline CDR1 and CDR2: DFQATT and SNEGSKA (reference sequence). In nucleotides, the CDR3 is TGCAGTGCTGGCGCGGACTCAGGAACCCAAGAGACCCAGTACTTC. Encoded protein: CSAGADSGTQETQYF.

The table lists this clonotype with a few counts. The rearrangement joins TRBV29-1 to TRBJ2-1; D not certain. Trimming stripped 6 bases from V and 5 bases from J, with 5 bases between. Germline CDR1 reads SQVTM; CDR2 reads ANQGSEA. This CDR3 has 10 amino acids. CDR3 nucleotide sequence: TGCAGCGTGGGCCACAATGAGCAGTTCTTC. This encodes CSVGHNEQFF.

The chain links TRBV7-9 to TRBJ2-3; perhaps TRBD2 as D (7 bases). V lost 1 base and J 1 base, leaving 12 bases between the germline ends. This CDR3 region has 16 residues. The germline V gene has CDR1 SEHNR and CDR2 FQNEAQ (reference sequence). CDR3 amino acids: CASSLGGRERTDTQYF. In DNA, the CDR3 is TGTGCCAGCAGCTTAGGGGGGCGGGAGCGCACAGATACGCAGTATTTT.

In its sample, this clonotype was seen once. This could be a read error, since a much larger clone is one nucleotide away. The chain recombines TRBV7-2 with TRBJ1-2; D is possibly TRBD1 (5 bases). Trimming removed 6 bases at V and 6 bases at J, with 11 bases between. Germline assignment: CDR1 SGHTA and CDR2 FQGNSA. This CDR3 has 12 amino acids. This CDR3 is CASSYGGDGYTF. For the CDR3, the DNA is TGTGCCAGCAGTTACGGGGGGGATGGCTACACCTTC.

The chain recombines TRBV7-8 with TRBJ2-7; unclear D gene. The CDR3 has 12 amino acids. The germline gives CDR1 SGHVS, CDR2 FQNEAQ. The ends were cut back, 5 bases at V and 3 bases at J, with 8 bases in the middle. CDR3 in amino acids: CASSQSGYEQYF. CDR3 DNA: TGTGCCAGCAGCCAATCTGGCTACGAGCAGTACTTC.

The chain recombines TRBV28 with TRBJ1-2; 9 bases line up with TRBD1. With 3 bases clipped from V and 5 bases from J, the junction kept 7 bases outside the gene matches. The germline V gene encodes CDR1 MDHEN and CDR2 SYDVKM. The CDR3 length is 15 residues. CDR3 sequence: CASSLGQGRWYGYTF. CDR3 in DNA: TGTGCCAGCAGTTTGGGACAGGGAAGATGGTATGGCTACACCTTC.